The source of this TCR beta chain is a study of PD-1 blockade in classical Hodgkin lymphoma (TCRdb year 2020). Some background on the complete study: Nivolumab dosing was 3 mg/kg intravenously every 2 weeks, continuing until either disease progression or unacceptable toxicity. The study used CyTOF and TCR beta sequencing to define a peripheral blood immune signature of response to PD-1 blockade in classical Hodgkin lymphoma. Broader findings and caveats from the paper: Baseline TCR diversity was reported to be lower in newly diagnosed patients than in healthy donors, and even lower in relapsed/refractory patients. Only a single clinical trial cohort was studied, and what caused the repertoire differences, possibly disease activity or prior therapy, remained undefined. By C4D1, a significant rise was seen in CD4+ TCR diversity but not in CD8+ TCR diversity (p=0.0027 vs p=0.16), and the rise was most apparent among complete responders (p=0.02). Trial patients achieving complete response had baseline diversity similar to newly diagnosed patients, whereas partial responders and progressors had significantly lower diversity. Patients starting nivolumab less than 1 year after ASCT had lower diversity and were excluded from later analyses to avoid confounding by immune reconstitution.

V has 0 bases trimmed and J has 5 bases trimmed; junction bases matching no gene number 2. Including cysteine and phenylalanine, the CDR3 has 14 amino acids. Only CDR3 DNA is held: 42 bases, read in frame from base 1. CDR1 and CDR2 were assigned from the germline V gene as MNHEY and SVGAGI. In the case of this clone: Its antigen remains unidentified. The sample holds no much larger clone one base away, and base qualities are not on file.

Explained via the paper, the time point label denotes: cycle 4 day 1 (C4D1), after more than five weeks of nivolumab. Relapse after autologous stem cell transplantation had occurred in all trial patients, and cohorts A, B and C were distinguished by prior brentuximab vedotin exposure. The trial cohort was composed of approximately 56 patients with relapsed/refractory classical Hodgkin lymphoma, for whom complete response, partial response or progressive disease was recorded as best overall response. Single-agent nivolumab was administered to trial patients in the multi-cohort phase II CheckMate 205 trial. Best overall response was determined by an independent review committee according to the 2007 International Working Group response criteria. PBMCs from the trial were collected at three points: immediately before nivolumab initiation (C1D1), and during therapy at cycle 2 day 1 and cycle 4 day 1. Peripheral blood was collected in 8 mL Vacutainer Cell Preparation Tubes, from which PBMCs were isolated by centrifugation and then cryopreserved.

Genomic DNA was isolated using the Qiagen DNeasy kit from unsorted PBMCs as well as from negatively selected CD4+ and CD8+ fractions. TCR beta CDR3 regions were amplified by immunoSEQ multiplex PCR using primers annealing to V and J segments. Amplification bias was minimized using a synthetic immune receptor repertoire, and residual bias was removed computationally after sequencing. In the authors' own workflow: Repertoire diversity was quantified as the Shannon entropy index using custom Python scripts. Unsorted, CD4+ and CD8+ repertoires were analyzed separately, except in combined analyses where CD4+ and CD8+ sequences were merged in silico. Clonal expansion was defined as a frequency increase of at least 2-fold after treatment compared with C1D1, and clones undetected at baseline were assigned a pseudocount of 0.5. Singleton clones were defined as clones with 0 or 1 copy at C1D1, and non-singleton clones were defined as clones with 2 or more copies. Clones expanded in unsorted samples were assigned a CD4+, CD8+ or unknown annotation through matching of protein sequences in sorted samples from the same patient. Wilcoxon tests were applied to paired samples to test diversity changes from C1D1 to C4D1. TCRdb took this table from immuneACCESS and kept in-frame rearrangements with V and J called. Such tables lack part of the clones; where checked against another copy, unresolved V genes explain under half of the gap, and the rest is unexplained. V and J calls and clone size follow that table, whereas D and trimming were derived from the DNA. This sample lists some 90,000 clones; 78% were detected once. The ten top clones hold 9.4% of the sample.

Sequenced material: peripheral blood mononuclear cells (PBMCs), taken before the fourth cycle of nivolumab. This clonotype was obtained from a human donor with classical Hodgkin lymphoma. The chain employs TRBV6-5 and TRBJ2-5; the junction holds 8 bases that match TRBD2. The CDR3 protein: CASSYSSSGETQYF. The bases are TGTGCCAGCAGTTACTCCTCTAGCGGGGAGACCCAGTACTTC.